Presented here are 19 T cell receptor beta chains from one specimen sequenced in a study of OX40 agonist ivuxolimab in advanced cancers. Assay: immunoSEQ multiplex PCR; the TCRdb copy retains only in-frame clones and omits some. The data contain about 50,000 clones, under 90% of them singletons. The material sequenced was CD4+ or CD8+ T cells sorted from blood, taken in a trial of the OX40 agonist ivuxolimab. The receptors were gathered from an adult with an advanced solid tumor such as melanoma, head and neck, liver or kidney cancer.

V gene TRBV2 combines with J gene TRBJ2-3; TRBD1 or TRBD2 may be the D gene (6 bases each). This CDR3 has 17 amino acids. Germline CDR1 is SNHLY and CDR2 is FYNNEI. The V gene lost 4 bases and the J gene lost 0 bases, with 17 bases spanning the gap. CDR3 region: CASSVQGSGASTDTQYF. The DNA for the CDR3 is TGTGCCAGCAGTGTACAGGGTAGCGGTGCTAGCACAGATACGCAGTATTTT.

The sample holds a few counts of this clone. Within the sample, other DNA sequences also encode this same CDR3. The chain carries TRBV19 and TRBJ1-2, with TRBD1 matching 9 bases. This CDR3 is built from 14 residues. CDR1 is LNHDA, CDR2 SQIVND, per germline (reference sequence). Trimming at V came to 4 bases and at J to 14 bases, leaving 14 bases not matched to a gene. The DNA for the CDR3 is TGTGCCAGTAGTAGACCGGGACAGGGTCCTTCGGGTACCTTC. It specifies CASSRPGQGPSGTF.

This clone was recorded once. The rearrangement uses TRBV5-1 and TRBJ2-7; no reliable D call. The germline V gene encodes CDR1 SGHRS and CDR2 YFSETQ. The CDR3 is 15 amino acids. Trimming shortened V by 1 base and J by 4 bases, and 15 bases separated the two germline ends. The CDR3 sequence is CASSLYDPSFYEQYF. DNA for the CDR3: TGCGCCAGCAGCTTGTACGACCCCAGCTTTTACGAGCAGTACTTC.

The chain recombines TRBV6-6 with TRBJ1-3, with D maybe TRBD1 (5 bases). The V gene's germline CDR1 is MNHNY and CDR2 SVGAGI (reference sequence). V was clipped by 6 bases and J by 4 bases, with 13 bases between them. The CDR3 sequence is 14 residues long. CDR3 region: CASRSGVRGNTIYF. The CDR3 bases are TGTGCCAGCAGGTCGGGGGTAAGAGGAAACACCATATATTTT.

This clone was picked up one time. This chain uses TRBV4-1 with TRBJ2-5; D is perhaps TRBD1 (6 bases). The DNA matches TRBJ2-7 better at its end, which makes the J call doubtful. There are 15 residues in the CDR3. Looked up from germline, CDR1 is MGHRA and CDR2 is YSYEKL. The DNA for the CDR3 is TGCGCCAGCAGCCAAGCCGAGGGACAATCCTACGAGCAGTACTTC. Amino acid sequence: CASSQAEGQSYEQYF.

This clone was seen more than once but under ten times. The DNA for the CDR3 is TGTGCCAGCAGCTTGCCCCCTAGCGGGGGGGATACCGGGGAGCTGTTTTTT. Amino acids: CASSLPPSGGDTGELFF. J is TRBJ2-2 and V is TRBV7-2; 12 positions match TRBD2. The germline V gene encodes CDR1 SGHTA and CDR2 FQGNSA. V dropped 3 bases and J dropped 5; count of bases not matched to a gene: 7. CDR3 length: 17 residues.

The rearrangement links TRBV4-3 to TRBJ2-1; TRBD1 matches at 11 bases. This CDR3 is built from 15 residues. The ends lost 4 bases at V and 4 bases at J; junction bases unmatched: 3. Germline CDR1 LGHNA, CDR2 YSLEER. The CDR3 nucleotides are TGCGCCAGCAGCCGAGGGACAGGGGGTTACAATGAGCAGTTCTTC. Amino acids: CASSRGTGGYNEQFF.

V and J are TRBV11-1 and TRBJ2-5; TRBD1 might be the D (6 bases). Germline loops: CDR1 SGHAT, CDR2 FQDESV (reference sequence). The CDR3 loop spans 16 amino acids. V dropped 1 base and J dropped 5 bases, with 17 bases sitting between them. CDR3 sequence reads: CASSLVGQNPRETQYF. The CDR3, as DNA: TGTGCCAGCAGCTTAGTTGGACAGAACCCTCGGGAGACCCAGTACTTC.

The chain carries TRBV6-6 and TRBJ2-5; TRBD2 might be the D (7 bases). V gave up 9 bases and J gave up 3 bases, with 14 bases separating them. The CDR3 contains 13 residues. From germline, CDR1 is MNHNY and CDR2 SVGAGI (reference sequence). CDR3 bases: TGTGCCAGTAGACGGGGGGCCGAAGAGACCCAGTACTTC. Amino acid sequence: CASRRGAEETQYF.

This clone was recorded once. The CDR3 sequence: CASRSVNQPQHF. In nucleotides, the CDR3 is TGTGCCAGCAGGTCTGTCAATCAGCCCCAGCATTTT. The rearrangement joins TRBV28 to TRBJ1-5; unclear D gene. V lost 6 bases, J lost 3 bases, and 6 bases lay in between. The germline gives CDR1 MDHEN, CDR2 SYDVKM. The CDR3 totals 12 residues.

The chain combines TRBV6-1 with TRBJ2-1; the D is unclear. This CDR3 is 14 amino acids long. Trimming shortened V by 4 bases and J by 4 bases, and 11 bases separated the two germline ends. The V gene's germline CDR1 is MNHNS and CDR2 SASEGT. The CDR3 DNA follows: TGTGCCAGCAGTGTAGGCACGGATTACAATGAGCAGTTCTTC. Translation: CASSVGTDYNEQFF.

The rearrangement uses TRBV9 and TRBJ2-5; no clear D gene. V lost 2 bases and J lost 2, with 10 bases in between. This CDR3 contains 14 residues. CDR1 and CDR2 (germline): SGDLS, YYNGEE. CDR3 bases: TGTGCCAGCAGCGTTCGGTCAGATCAAGAGACCCAGTACTTC. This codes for CASSVRSDQETQYF.

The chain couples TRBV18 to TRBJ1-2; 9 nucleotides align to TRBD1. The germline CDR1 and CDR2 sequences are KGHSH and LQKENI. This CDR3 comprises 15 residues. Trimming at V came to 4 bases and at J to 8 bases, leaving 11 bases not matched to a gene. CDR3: CASSLGQGISEGYTF. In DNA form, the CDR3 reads TGTGCCAGCTCACTGGGACAGGGAATCTCGGAGGGCTACACCTTC.

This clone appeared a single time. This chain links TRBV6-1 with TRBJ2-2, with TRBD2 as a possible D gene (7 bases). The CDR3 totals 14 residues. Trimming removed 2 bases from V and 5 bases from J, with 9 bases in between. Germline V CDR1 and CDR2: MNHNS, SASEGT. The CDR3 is CASSERGGTGELFF. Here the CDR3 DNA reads TGTGCCAGCAGTGAAAGGGGGGGGACCGGGGAGCTGTTTTTT.

CDR3 amino acids: CASSQESLAGANEQFF. CDR3 DNA: TGCGCCAGCAGCCAAGAAAGTCTAGCGGGAGCCAATGAGCAGTTCTTC. The rearrangement links TRBV4-1 to TRBJ2-1; TRBD2 agrees at 10 bases. The CDR3 is 16 residues long. With 0 bases clipped from V and 6 bases from J, the junction kept 5 bases outside the gene matches. Germline values: CDR1 MGHRA, CDR2 YSYEKL.

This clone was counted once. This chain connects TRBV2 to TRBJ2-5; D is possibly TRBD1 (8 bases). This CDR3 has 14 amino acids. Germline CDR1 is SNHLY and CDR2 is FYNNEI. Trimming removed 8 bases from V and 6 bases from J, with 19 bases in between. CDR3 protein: CASRFGQGGQTQYF. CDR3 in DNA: TGTGCCAGCCGGTTCGGACAGGGAGGGCAGACCCAGTACTTC.

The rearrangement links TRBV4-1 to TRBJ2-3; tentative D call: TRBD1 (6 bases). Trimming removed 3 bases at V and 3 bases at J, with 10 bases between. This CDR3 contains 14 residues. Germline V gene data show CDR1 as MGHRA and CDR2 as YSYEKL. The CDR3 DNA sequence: TGCGCCAGCAGCCAGCACAGGGCAACAGATACGCAGTATTTT. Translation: CASSQHRATDTQYF.

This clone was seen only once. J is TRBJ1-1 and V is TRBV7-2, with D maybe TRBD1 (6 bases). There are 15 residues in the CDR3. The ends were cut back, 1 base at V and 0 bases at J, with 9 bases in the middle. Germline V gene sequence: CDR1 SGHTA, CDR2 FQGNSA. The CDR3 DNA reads TGTGCCAGCAGCTTAGGGGGGCCCATGAACACTGAAGCTTTCTTT. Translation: CASSLGGPMNTEAFF. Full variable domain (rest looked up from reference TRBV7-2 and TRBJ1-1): GAGVSQSPSNKVTEKGKDVELRCDPISGHTALYWYRQSLGQGLEFLIYFQGNSAPDKSGLPSDRFSAERTGGSVSTLTIQRTQQEDSAVYLCASSLGGPMNTEAFFGQGTRLTVV.

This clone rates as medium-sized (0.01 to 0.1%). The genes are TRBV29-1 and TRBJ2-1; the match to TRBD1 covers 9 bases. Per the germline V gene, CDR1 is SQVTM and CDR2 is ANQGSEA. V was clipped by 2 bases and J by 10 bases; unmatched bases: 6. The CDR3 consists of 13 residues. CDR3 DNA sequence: TGCAGCGTTGAACCTACAGGGGGCGGGGAGCAGTTCTTC. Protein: CSVEPTGGGEQFF.